Presented here are 20 T cell receptor beta chains from one specimen sequenced in a study of blood T cell repertoires in COVID-19. Method: immunoSEQ multiplex PCR; TCRdb's copy keeps in-frame clones and lacks some. The repertoire includes 65,000 to 90,000 clones, 80% to 90% of them detected once, and about 9.2% sits in the top ten. Specimen: peripheral blood. Source of these receptors: an elderly man with acute or convalescent COVID-19.

The V gene is TRBV21-1, the J gene TRBJ2-7; TRBD2, the table's D call, was not compared with the DNA. TRBV21-1 constitutes a pseudogene. The CDR3 is made up of 15 amino acids. The CDR3 spells CASSKGDLKENEQYF. The CDR3 bases are TGTGCCAGCAGCAAGGGGGACTTGAAAGAGAACGAGCAGTACTTC.

The V gene is TRBV5-1, the J gene TRBJ2-3; tentative D call: TRBD1 (6 bases). V lost 4 bases, J lost 4 bases, and 13 bases lay in between. The V gene's germline CDR1 is SGHRS and CDR2 YFSETQ. The CDR3 contains 14 residues. CDR3 DNA: TGCGCCAGCAGCATACAGGGATGGGCAGATACGCAGTATTTT. This sequence encodes CASSIQGWADTQYF.

The CDR3 bases are TGTGCCAGCAGTTACTCAGGCGGGTTGAAGACCCAGTACTTC. Protein product: CASSYSGGLKTQYF. The rearrangement links TRBV6-5 to TRBJ2-5; maybe TRBD2 (5 bases). Trimming pared 0 bases from V and 6 bases from J, leaving 11 bases between. This CDR3 contains 14 residues. CDR1 and CDR2 from the germline V gene are MNHEY and SVGAGI.

The chain couples TRBV19 to TRBJ2-5, with D possibly being TRBD2 (7 bases). Trimming took 5 bases from V and 5 from J, leaving 12 bases between them. CDR1 is LNHDA and CDR2 is SQIVND in the germline V gene (reference sequence). There are 13 residues in the CDR3. CDR3 protein: CASSGGAQETQYF. Written as DNA, the CDR3 is TGTGCCAGTAGTGGGGGGGCGCAGGAGACCCAGTACTTC.

This chain connects TRBV7-2 to TRBJ2-3, with TRBD2 identical over 15 bases. The V and J ends lost 4 bases and 0 bases, in that order; junction bases with no gene match: 5. In germline, CDR1 is SGHTA, CDR2 FQGNSA. The CDR3 covers 18 residues. Here the CDR3 reads CASSSGLAGGLSTDTQYF. DNA of the CDR3: TGTGCCAGCAGCTCAGGACTAGCGGGGGGGCTTAGCACAGATACGCAGTATTTT.

A remark on this clone: The sample carries other DNA sequences with the same CDR3. The V gene is TRBV3-1 (or the pseudogene TRBV3-2), the J gene TRBJ2-7; 13 nucleotides line up with TRBD2. Unmatched junction bases numbered 2, after V lost 4 bases and J lost 5 bases. Germline V gives CDR1 LGHDT, CDR2 YNNKEL (reference sequence). CDR3 length equals 14 residues. The CDR3, as DNA: TGTGCCAGCAGCCTAGGACTAGCGGGAGACGAGCAGTACTTC. This encodes CASSLGLAGDEQYF.

V usage is TRBV6-6 and J usage is TRBJ1-1, with D unresolved. The CDR3 is 14 residues long. Germline V CDR1 and CDR2: MNHNY, SVGAGI (reference sequence). Trimming removed 5 bases from V and 0 bases from J, with 10 bases in between. Written as DNA, the CDR3 is TGTGCCAGCAGTCCTGGTCGGTTGAACACTGAAGCTTTCTTT. Protein sequence: CASSPGRLNTEAFF.

The chain couples TRBV4-2 to TRBJ2-2; TRBD1 might be the D (5 bases). The CDR3 is 18 residues long. Trimming stripped 3 bases from V and 4 bases from J, with 21 bases between. The V gene's germline CDR1 is LGHNA and CDR2 YNFKEQ. The CDR3 loop reads CASSHRFLQGRSTGELFF. The CDR3 nucleotides read TGTGCCAGCAGCCACAGATTCCTTCAGGGCCGAAGCACCGGGGAGCTGTTTTTT.

CDR3 DNA sequence: TGTGCCAGCAGTTACTCCAGGGCGGACACTGAAGCTTTCTTT. Amino acids: CASSYSRADTEAFF. The chain couples TRBV6-5 to TRBJ1-1, with D possibly being TRBD1 (5 bases). V was cut by 0 bases and J by 3 bases, with 8 bases left in between. Germline V CDR1 and CDR2: MNHEY, SVGAGI. The CDR3 sequence is 14 residues long.

The chain joins TRBV27 to TRBJ2-1; D gene unclear. With 5 bases removed from V and 7 bases from J, the gap between germline ends came to 15 bases. Germline V gives CDR1 MNHEY, CDR2 SMNVEV (reference sequence). The CDR3 has 14 residues. The CDR3 sequence is CASSPTGSRNEQFF. As DNA, the CDR3 is TGTGCCAGCAGTCCGACCGGGTCTAGAAATGAGCAGTTCTTC.

The chain links TRBV10-1 to TRBJ2-1; TRBD2 is a possible D gene (6 bases). The V end lost 6 bases, the J end lost 0 bases, and 15 bases lay between the germline ends. The CDR3 is made up of 16 amino acids. CDR1 is WNHNN, CDR2 SYGVQD, per germline (reference sequence). In DNA form, the CDR3 reads TGCGCCAGCAGCGACTCTAGCGCTAGCTCCTACAATGAGCAGTTCTTC. Amino acid sequence: CASSDSSASSYNEQFF.

The chain links TRBV5-1 to TRBJ2-5; the D gene is possibly TRBD2 (5 bases). V lost 1 base, J lost 5 bases, and 21 bases lay in between. The CDR3 sequence is 17 residues long. CDR1 is SGHRS, CDR2 YFSETQ, per germline. The CDR3: CASSLRGEFFIAETQYF. The CDR3 DNA is TGCGCCAGCAGCTTGCGGGGAGAGTTTTTCATTGCGGAGACCCAGTACTTC. The variable domain in full, completed from reference TRBV5-1 and TRBJ2-5, reads KAGVTQTPRYLIKTRGQQVTLSCSPISGHRSVSWYQQTPGQGLQFLFEYFSETQRNKGNFPGRFSGRQFSNSRSEMNVSTLELGDSALYLCASSLRGEFFIAETQYFGPGTRLLVL.

V and J are TRBV5-1 and TRBJ2-1; perhaps TRBD2 as D (6 bases). In germline, CDR1 is SGHRS, CDR2 YFSETQ. V was trimmed by 4 bases and J by 5 bases, leaving 19 bases between them. The CDR3 covers 16 residues. The CDR3, as DNA: TGCGCCAGCAGCCCACACCCCCGCGGAGGGAACAATGAGCAGTTCTTC. Translated: CASSPHPRGGNNEQFF.

V gene TRBV18 combines with J gene TRBJ2-2; 7 bases align to TRBD2. The CDR3 is 16 amino acids. Per the germline V gene, CDR1 is KGHSH and CDR2 is LQKENI. Unmatched junction bases numbered 9, after V lost 3 bases and J lost 5 bases. The CDR3 region is CASSPMTAGGTGELFF. Here the CDR3 DNA reads TGTGCCAGCTCACCGATGACGGCCGGGGGGACCGGGGAGCTGTTTTTT.

The genes are TRBV25-1 and TRBJ2-5; weak D call: TRBD1 (5 bases). From germline, CDR1 is MGHDK and CDR2 SYGVNS. This CDR3 spans 12 amino acids. V gave up 6 bases and J gave up 4 bases, with 9 bases separating them. The CDR3, as DNA: TGTGCCAGCAGGGGGCTTCTAGAGACCCAGTACTTC. It codes for CASRGLLETQYF.

The chain uses TRBV29-1 and TRBJ2-3; 7 positions agree with TRBD2. V lost 0 bases to trimming and J lost 2 bases; unmatched junction nucleotides: 8. The CDR3 runs to 16 residues. CDR1 and CDR2 from the germline V gene are SQVTM and ANQGSEA. CDR3 residues: CSVEDQGLTVTDTQYF. The CDR3 DNA follows: TGCAGCGTTGAAGATCAGGGACTAACAGTCACAGATACGCAGTATTTT.

The V call is TRBV3-1 (or the pseudogene TRBV3-2), the J call TRBJ2-3; D might be TRBD1 (5 bases). Germline assignment: CDR1 LGHDT and CDR2 YNNKEL (reference sequence). V gave up 0 bases and J gave up 1 base, with 11 bases separating them. The CDR3 length is 16 residues. The CDR3: CASSQEVTGGTDTQYF. CDR3 nucleotide sequence: TGTGCCAGCAGCCAAGAAGTAACAGGAGGCACAGATACGCAGTATTTT.

The J gene is TRBJ2-5, the V gene TRBV18; 10 bases map to TRBD2. Germline V gene sequence: CDR1 KGHSH, CDR2 LQKENI. The CDR3 covers 15 residues. V shed 3 bases and J 5 bases; nucleotides not matched to a gene: 6. CDR3 sequence: CASSPTAGGRETQYF. The DNA of the CDR3 is TGTGCCAGCTCACCGACAGCGGGAGGGCGGGAGACCCAGTACTTC.

The chain couples TRBV2 to TRBJ2-3; TRBD2 aligns across 7 bases. Germline loops: CDR1 SNHLY, CDR2 FYNNEI. The CDR3 covers 15 residues. V lost 9 bases and J lost 3; bases outside the gene matches: 12. The chain's CDR3 is CASSPQGGWTDTQYF. In DNA form, the CDR3 reads TGTGCCAGTTCACCCCAGGGAGGGTGGACAGATACGCAGTATTTT.

This rearrangement joins TRBV9 to TRBJ1-6, with 7 bases fitting TRBD1. The CDR3 totals 16 residues. Losses at the gene ends were 0 bases for V and 10 bases for J; bases not matched to a gene: 10. Germline V gene data show CDR1 as SGDLS and CDR2 as YYNGEE. The CDR3 coding sequence is TGTGCCAGCAGCGTAGAGGTAGGGGGCGTCGAATCACCCCTCCACTTT. Its translation: CASSVEVGGVESPLHF.